The rows below give T cell receptor beta chains drawn from one sample of a study of cytomegalovirus exposure and HLA in healthy donors. Using immunoSEQ multiplex PCR, the repertoire was profiled, and TCRdb retains in-frame clones only, with some absent. The table shows approximately 110,000 clones, with about 79% occurring only once. Sequencing was carried out using PBMCs. These receptors all stem from a man aged 50-59 years in good health and CMV-seropositive. Each CDR3 is given with its conserved first and last residue. D genes are given only for firm matches. The size field is filled for only some rows; it gives once, few, many or a size class.

V gene	J gene	D gene	clone size	CDR3 DNA	CDR3 protein
TRBV27	TRBJ2-6	TRBD1	few	TGTGCCAGCAGTAAAGGACAGGGAAGCTCTGGGGCCAACGTCCTGACTTTC	CASSKGQGSSGANVLTF
TRBV27	TRBJ2-7	TRBD2	-	TGTGCCAGCAGCTGGACTAGCGGCTCCTACGAGCAGTACTTC	CASSWTSGSYEQYF
TRBV14	TRBJ2-5	-	few	TGTGCCAGCAGCCCCCTTTACCAAGAGACCCAGTACTTC	CASSPLYQETQYF
TRBV25-1	TRBJ1-3	-	-	TGTGCCAGCAGTGAATACGACAGCTTCTCTGGAAACACCATATATTTT	CASSEYDSFSGNTIYF
TRBV4-2	TRBJ2-3	TRBD1	-	TGTGCCAGCAGCCAAGAAGGGACAGCAGATACGCAGTATTTT	CASSQEGTADTQYF
TRBV6-4	TRBJ2-1	TRBD2	-	TGTGCCAGCACCGAGTTCCCAGCGGGAGTTAATGAGCAGTTCTTC	CASTEFPAGVNEQFF
TRBV6-1	TRBJ2-3	TRBD1	-	TGTGCCAGCAGTGATCCGACAGGGGGCAGGACAGATACGCAGTATTTT	CASSDPTGGRTDTQYF
TRBV5-1	TRBJ2-1	-	-	TGCGCCAGCAGCTTAAGCGGGACAAACAATGAGCAGTTCTTC	CASSLSGTNNEQFF
TRBV5-1	TRBJ2-1	TRBD1	-	TGCGCCAGCAGCTTGACCGGGACAGGAGGCAATGAGCAGTTCTTC	CASSLTGTGGNEQFF
TRBV10-3	TRBJ2-7	TRBD2	-	TGTGCCATCCTCGACGGAGCGGGAGCCTACGAGCAGTACTTC	CAILDGAGAYEQYF
TRBV5-1	TRBJ1-5	-	-	TGCGCCAGCAGCTTAGAGTTCGATCAGCCCCAGCATTTT	CASSLEFDQPQHF
TRBV21-1	TRBJ2-7	-	many	TGTGCCAGCAGCAGGGCCGGCGAGCAGTACTTC	CASSRAGEQYF
TRBV27	TRBJ2-6	-	-	TGTGCCAGCAGTTCCCCCTCGGGAGGGGCCAACGTCCTGACTTTC	CASSSPSGGANVLTF
TRBV7-2	TRBJ2-7	TRBD2	once	TGTGCCAGCAGCTTAGCGCGGGAGGACGAGCAGTACTTC	CASSLAREDEQYF
TRBV30	TRBJ2-1	TRBD2	few	TGTGCCTGGGGCCTGTCTGGACTAGCGTTTAATGAGCAGTTCTTC	CAWGLSGLAFNEQFF
TRBV14	TRBJ2-1	TRBD2	-	TGTGCCAGCACCGCATCCAGGACTAGCTTCGCGTTCTTC	CASTASRTSFAFF
TRBV21-1	TRBJ2-2	-	-	TGTGCCAGCATTCTAGCTCTCGGCACCGGGGAGCTGTTTTTT	CASILALGTGELFF
TRBV19	TRBJ2-5	-	-	TGTGCCAGTAGTAAAGTGGGCCGATTGGAGACCCAGTACTTC	CASSKVGRLETQYF
TRBV6-5	TRBJ1-2	-	-	TGTGCCAGCAGTACAGGGAACTATGGCTACACCTTC	CASSTGNYGYTF
TRBV20-1	TRBJ2-1	TRBD2	-	TGCAGTGCCCCTATCGGGGGGGCTAAGTTCTTC	CSAPIGGAKFF
TRBV25-1	TRBJ2-7	-	-	TGTGCCAGCAGTGAATGGGTAGGGAGCTCCTACGAGCAGTACTTC	CASSEWVGSSYEQYF
TRBV5-8	TRBJ1-5	-	-	TGTGCCAGCAGCTTGGTGGGACACAATCAGCCCCAGCATTTT	CASSLVGHNQPQHF
TRBV2	TRBJ2-2	TRBD2	-	TGTGCCAGTTCTTGGGGGGGGGTAGTCACCGGGGAGCTGTTTTTT	CASSWGGVVTGELFF
TRBV5-1	TRBJ1-3	-	few	TGCGCCAGCAGCTCACAGGGCTCTGGAAACACCATATATTTT	CASSSQGSGNTIYF
TRBV6-6	TRBJ1-5	-	few	TGTGCCAGCAGTCCCCCGGGGGGAAACAATCAGCCCCAGCATTTT	CASSPPGGNNQPQHF
TRBV5-6	TRBJ2-2	TRBD2	-	TGTGCCAGCAGCTTGGTGGCGGGGGGCACCGGGGAGCTGTTTTTT	CASSLVAGGTGELFF
TRBV5-4	TRBJ2-4	TRBD2	-	TGTGCCAGCAGCTTGCTAGCGGGAGGGGGGGAAGCCAAAAACATTCAGTACTTC	CASSLLAGGGEAKNIQYF
TRBV30	TRBJ1-1	TRBD1	-	TGTGCCCGGGCGGGACAGCTGAACACTGAAGCTTTCTTT	CARAGQLNTEAFF
TRBV28	TRBJ1-2	TRBD1	-	TGTGCCAGCAGTGAACCGGGACAGGGTTATGGCTACACCTTC	CASSEPGQGYGYTF
TRBV5-6	TRBJ2-2	-	few	TGTGCCAGCAGCCATATAGACAGGCACACCGGGGAGCTGTTTTTT	CASSHIDRHTGELFF
TRBV5-5	TRBJ1-5	-	-	TGTGCCAGCAGCTTGTCTACTAATCAGCCCCAGCATTTT	CASSLSTNQPQHF
TRBV6-1	TRBJ1-2	TRBD1	-	TGTGCCAGCAGTGTAAAACGGGACAGGGGGTTTCGGGGCTACACCTTC	CASSVKRDRGFRGYTF
TRBV2	TRBJ1-5	-	-	TGTGCCAGCAAGGTTTCTAGACAGGACCATAGCAATCAGCCCCAGCATTTT	CASKVSRQDHSNQPQHF
TRBV9	TRBJ1-2	TRBD1	-	TGTGCCAGCAGCGTAGAAGTCACAGGGGGTTTCTATGGCTACACCTTC	CASSVEVTGGFYGYTF
TRBV19	TRBJ2-2	TRBD2	few	TGTGCCACCCACCGGGGACTAGCGACCGGGGAGCTGTTTTTT	CATHRGLATGELFF
TRBV30	TRBJ2-5	TRBD2	few	TGTGCCTGGTCCGGACTAGGGGTAGAGACCCAGTACTTC	CAWSGLGVETQYF
TRBV15	TRBJ1-2	TRBD1	-	TGTGCCACCAGCAGAGACGCAACAGGGGCTGCCTATGGCTACACCTTC	CATSRDATGAAYGYTF
TRBV7-2	TRBJ2-5	-	-	TGTGCCAGCAGCCCCGTTGCGGCACAAGAGACCCAGTACTTC	CASSPVAAQETQYF
TRBV7-3	TRBJ2-5	TRBD1	-	TGTGCCAGCAGCCCACAGGGGGTTGGGGAGACCCAGTACTTC	CASSPQGVGETQYF
TRBV7-2	TRBJ1-2	TRBD1	-	TGTGCCAGCAGCTTAGTTGGGACAGGGGGCGGAGGAAACTATGGCTACACCTTC	CASSLVGTGGGGNYGYTF
TRBV5-1	TRBJ1-1	TRBD1	-	TGCGCCAGCAGCCCCCGACAGGGTGGGGTAACTGAAGCTTTCTTT	CASSPRQGGVTEAFF
TRBV4-2	TRBJ2-7	TRBD2	few	TGTGCCAGCAGCCAAGAACTAGCGAAAAACTACGAGCAGTACTTC	CASSQELAKNYEQYF
TRBV2	TRBJ2-7	-	-	TGTGCCAGCAGCCCTAGCTACGAGCAGTACTTC	CASSPSYEQYF
TRBV25-1	TRBJ1-5	-	few	TGTGCCAGCAGTGAAGGGGGCTGGAACAATCAGCCCCAGCATTTT	CASSEGGWNNQPQHF
TRBV27	TRBJ2-5	TRBD2	-	TGTGCCAGCAGTTCCCTTGGGGGGGTTGAAGAGACCCAGTACTTC	CASSSLGGVEETQYF
TRBV11-2	TRBJ2-1	TRBD1	-	TGTGCCAGCAGCTTTTTGCCGGGACAGGGTAGAGATGAGCAGTTCTTC	CASSFLPGQGRDEQFF